The entry that follows covers one T cell receptor (beta chain) sequence. The record originates from a study of cytomegalovirus exposure and HLA in healthy donors. Amplification used 60 Vbeta primers and 13 Jbeta primers. As originally analysed: It was a later analysis that counted roughly 79 million unique TCR beta chains, of which roughly 11 million were shared. Sequenced by immunoSEQ multiplex PCR; TCRdb stores in-frame clones only, minus some. V and J calls and clone size are given by that table; D and trimming were obtained from the DNA. The table lists more than 140,000 clones, 50% to 75% of them singletons. The V gene end was trimmed by 5 bases and the J gene end by 3 bases; junction bases not matched to a gene: 6. This CDR3 comprises 15 residues. Germline V lookup: CDR1 SGHTA, CDR2 FQGTGA.

This receptor was obtained from a woman younger than 45 in good health and CMV-seropositive. What was sequenced was PBMCs. The chain is built from TRBV7-3 and TRBJ2-1, with 8 positions matching TRBD1. CDR3 DNA sequence: TGTGCCAGCAGCCCCCACGGGACAGGCTACAATGAGCAGTTCTTC. It specifies CASSPHGTGYNEQFF.